The text below deals with one T cell receptor beta chain. Its specificity is not known. The PCR used 60 Vbeta and 13 Jbeta primers. Profiling relied on immunoSEQ multiplex PCR, and the TCRdb table lists in-frame clones only, not all of them. The table shows around 150,000 clones, with approximately 71% occurring only once. CDR1 is SGHAT and CDR2 is FQNNGV in the germline V gene. Trimming left V 6 bases short and J 0 bases short, with 15 bases between. The CDR3 has 15 amino acids. The data originate from a study of cytomegalovirus exposure and HLA in healthy donors. Whole-study findings and limits: Investigators reported approximately 170 TCR beta chains as tied to cytomegalovirus. A classifier reportedly called cytomegalovirus status with high sensitivity and specificity. Productive rates of about 90% or about 30% were seen for most TCR beta V segments in an earlier analysis. Sequencing depth roughly uniform across donors was assumed in presence/absence analyses.

The chain has TRBV11-2 and TRBJ2-7, with D uncertain. The TCR was taken from a man in his thirties or forties in good health and CMV-seropositive. The specimen sequenced was PBMCs. The CDR3 sequence: CASSPPGGSSYEQYF. Here the CDR3 DNA reads TGTGCCAGCAGTCCCCCCGGCGGTAGCTCCTACGAGCAGTACTTC.